One T cell receptor (beta chain) is described in this entry. Its antigen is not identified. RNA was isolated and reverse transcribed to cDNA, the sequencing template. The table came from immunoSEQ multiplex PCR; TCRdb's copy has only in-frame clones and leaves some out. In the table there are about 82,000 clones, roughly half of which are singletons. The sample is drawn from a study of CD8+ T cells in alopecia areata. General study findings and limits: Patients shared TCRs less clearly than mice did, possibly for HLA-related reasons. Scalp samples also contribute reads from the resident alphabeta T cells found in normal skin.

CDR1 MGHRA and CDR2 YSYEKL come from the germline V gene. The CDR3 runs to 11 residues. The V end lost 1 base, the J end lost 8 bases, and 3 bases lay between the germline ends. The gene calls are TRBV4-1 and TRBJ2-1, with D uncertain. Sample: NKG2D-high CD8+ T cells sorted from blood. This TCR was recovered from a human donor with alopecia areata. The CDR3 region has the DNA TGCGCCAGCAGCCAAGGAGATGAGCAGTTCTTC. It codes for CASSQGDEQFF.